The rows below give T cell receptor beta chains drawn from one sample of a study of blood T cell repertoires in COVID-19. Here immunoSEQ multiplex PCR was the method, and the copy in TCRdb shows in-frame clones only, minus some. The table shows 120,000 or so clones, with about 86% occurring only once. Material: peripheral blood. The origin of the receptors is a woman in her 50s with acute or convalescent COVID-19. CDR3s include the opening cysteine and the closing phenylalanine or tryptophan. D genes are given only for firm matches. Clone size is given for some rows only: seen once, a few or many times, or a class if the clone is expanded.

clone size: once
V gene: TRBV6-5
J gene: TRBJ1-3
D gene: .
CDR3 protein: CASRAAGSGNTIYF
CDR3 DNA: TGTGCCAGCAGAGCCGCGGGATCTGGAAACACCATATATTTT

clone size: few
V gene: TRBV13
J gene: TRBJ2-1
D gene: TRBD1
CDR3 protein: CASRRTGVQSYNEQFF
CDR3 DNA: TGTGCCAGCAGGCGGACAGGGGTTCAGTCCTACAATGAGCAGTTCTTC

clone size: .
V gene: TRBV3-1/TRBV3-2
J gene: TRBJ2-3
D gene: TRBD1
CDR3 protein: CASSPRGTRDTQYF
CDR3 DNA: TGTGCCAGCAGCCCCAGGGGGACAAGAGATACGCAGTATTTT

clone size: .
V gene: TRBV2
J gene: TRBJ1-4
D gene: .
CDR3 protein: CASRSGWATNEKLFF
CDR3 DNA: TGTGCCAGCCGATCCGGGTGGGCAACTAATGAAAAACTGTTTTTT

clone size: .
V gene: TRBV6-5
J gene: TRBJ1-2
D gene: TRBD1
CDR3 protein: CASSYSRDRTNYGYTF
CDR3 DNA: TGTGCCAGCAGTTACTCGAGGGACAGGACCAACTATGGCTACACCTTC

clone size: .
V gene: TRBV12-5
J gene: TRBJ1-1
D gene: TRBD1
CDR3 protein: CASGLGPTGKNTEAFF
CDR3 DNA: TGTGCTAGTGGTTTGGGCCCGACAGGGAAGAACACTGAAGCTTTCTTT

clone size: .
V gene: TRBV19
J gene: TRBJ2-1
D gene: .
CDR3 protein: CASSITGYSYNEQFF
CDR3 DNA: TGTGCCAGTAGTATAACAGGTTACTCCTACAATGAGCAGTTCTTC

clone size: .
V gene: TRBV5-1
J gene: TRBJ1-5
D gene: .
CDR3 protein: CASSFAVDQPQHF
CDR3 DNA: TGCGCCAGCAGCTTTGCAGTTGATCAGCCCCAGCATTTT

clone size: .
V gene: TRBV4-1
J gene: TRBJ2-1
D gene: TRBD2
CDR3 protein: CASSRDAGGAHNEQFF
CDR3 DNA: TGCGCCAGCAGCCGCGACGCCGGGGGGGCCCACAATGAGCAGTTCTTC

clone size: few
V gene: TRBV12-3/TRBV12-4
J gene: TRBJ1-3
D gene: TRBD1
CDR3 protein: CASRIRGQNTIYF
CDR3 DNA: TGTGCCAGCAGAATCAGGGGGCAGAACACCATATATTTT

clone size: .
V gene: TRBV25-1
J gene: TRBJ2-1
D gene: .
CDR3 protein: CASMDGGPSSYNEQFF
CDR3 DNA: TGTGCCAGCATGGACGGAGGACCGAGCTCCTACAATGAGCAGTTCTTC

clone size: .
V gene: TRBV19
J gene: TRBJ2-6
D gene: .
CDR3 protein: CAGSAGANVLTF
CDR3 DNA: TGTGCGGGCTCAGCTGGGGCCAACGTCCTGACTTTC

clone size: .
V gene: TRBV6-5
J gene: TRBJ2-2
D gene: TRBD1
CDR3 protein: CASSSGTDTGELFF
CDR3 DNA: TGTGCCAGCAGTTCCGGGACAGACACCGGGGAGCTGTTTTTT

clone size: .
V gene: TRBV2
J gene: TRBJ1-6
D gene: .
CDR3 protein: CASILQPRGSPLHF
CDR3 DNA: TGTGCCAGTATCTTACAGCCCAGGGGTTCACCCCTCCACTTT

clone size: .
V gene: TRBV5-8
J gene: TRBJ2-7
D gene: TRBD1
CDR3 protein: CASSPRTRGYEQYF
CDR3 DNA: TGTGCCAGCAGCCCCAGGACCAGGGGGTACGAGCAGTACTTC

clone size: .
V gene: TRBV30
J gene: TRBJ1-5
D gene: TRBD1
CDR3 protein: CAWSPDRGYSNQPQHF
CDR3 DNA: TGTGCCTGGAGTCCGGACAGGGGATATAGCAATCAGCCCCAGCATTTT

clone size: .
V gene: TRBV12-5
J gene: TRBJ1-2
D gene: TRBD1
CDR3 protein: CASGLSHGTGAKANYGYTF
CDR3 DNA: TGTGCTAGTGGTTTGTCCCACGGGACAGGGGCGAAAGCTAACTATGGCTACACCTTC

clone size: .
V gene: TRBV27
J gene: TRBJ1-5
D gene: .
CDR3 protein: CASSPYLGGGSNQPQHF
CDR3 DNA: TGTGCCAGCAGTCCGTACCTTGGGGGCGGATCGAATCAGCCCCAGCATTTT

clone size: .
V gene: TRBV3-1/TRBV3-2
J gene: TRBJ1-6
D gene: TRBD1
CDR3 protein: CASSLGQGPNSPLHF
CDR3 DNA: TGTGCCAGCAGCCTAGGACAGGGACCTAATTCACCCCTCCACTTT

clone size: few
V gene: TRBV7-9
J gene: TRBJ1-1
D gene: .
CDR3 protein: CASDIQGLITEAFF
CDR3 DNA: TGTGCCAGCGATATCCAGGGCTTGATCACTGAAGCTTTCTTT

clone size: .
V gene: TRBV3-1/TRBV3-2
J gene: TRBJ1-6
D gene: .
CDR3 protein: CASSLSSYNSPLHF
CDR3 DNA: TGTGCCAGCAGTTTGAGCTCCTATAATTCACCCCTCCACTTT

clone size: .
V gene: TRBV6-5
J gene: TRBJ2-7
D gene: TRBD2
CDR3 protein: CASSYSPSGGGEQYF
CDR3 DNA: TGTGCCAGCAGTTACTCACCCAGCGGGGGGGGAGAGCAGTACTTC

clone size: .
V gene: TRBV19
J gene: TRBJ1-1
D gene: .
CDR3 protein: CASLNGELRNTEAFF
CDR3 DNA: TGTGCCAGTCTCAATGGAGAACTCAGGAACACTGAAGCTTTCTTT

clone size: .
V gene: TRBV6-7
J gene: TRBJ1-5
D gene: TRBD1
CDR3 protein: CASSYSDRGRQPQHF
CDR3 DNA: TGTGCCAGCAGTTATTCGGACAGGGGGCGTCAGCCCCAGCATTTT

clone size: .
V gene: TRBV25-1
J gene: TRBJ1-2
D gene: TRBD1
CDR3 protein: CASRTGVDYGYTF
CDR3 DNA: TGTGCCAGCCGGACAGGGGTTGACTATGGCTACACCTTC

clone size: .
V gene: TRBV2
J gene: TRBJ2-7
D gene: TRBD1
CDR3 protein: CASSESPGGYEQYF
CDR3 DNA: TGTGCCAGCAGTGAATCCCCAGGGGGCTACGAGCAGTACTTC

clone size: .
V gene: TRBV2
J gene: TRBJ2-4
D gene: .
CDR3 protein: CASSRGLDYQYF
CDR3 DNA: TGTGCCAGCAGTCGTGGACTCGACTACCAGTACTTC

clone size: .
V gene: TRBV7-2
J gene: TRBJ1-5
D gene: .
CDR3 protein: CASSLGGPDQPQHF
CDR3 DNA: TGTGCCAGCAGCTTAGGGGGGCCTGATCAGCCCCAGCATTTT

clone size: .
V gene: TRBV2
J gene: TRBJ2-7
D gene: TRBD1
CDR3 protein: CASRYTGGEQYF
CDR3 DNA: TGTGCCAGCAGGTACACAGGGGGCGAGCAGTACTTC

clone size: .
V gene: TRBV29-1
J gene: TRBJ2-1
D gene: .
CDR3 protein: CSVSDTSSYNEQFF
CDR3 DNA: TGCAGCGTGTCGGACACGAGCTCCTACAATGAGCAGTTCTTC

clone size: .
V gene: TRBV5-4
J gene: TRBJ2-7
D gene: TRBD1
CDR3 protein: CASSFQGQSRYEQYF
CDR3 DNA: TGTGCCAGCAGTTTTCAGGGACAGAGCCGCTACGAGCAGTACTTC

clone size: .
V gene: TRBV18
J gene: TRBJ1-1
D gene: TRBD1
CDR3 protein: CASSPPGQGGTEAFF
CDR3 DNA: TGTGCCAGCTCACCACCGGGACAGGGGGGCACTGAAGCTTTCTTT

clone size: .
V gene: TRBV30
J gene: TRBJ1-4
D gene: TRBD1
CDR3 protein: CAWSRTGSYEKLFF
CDR3 DNA: TGTGCCTGGAGTCGGACAGGGTCTTATGAAAAACTGTTTTTT

clone size: .
V gene: TRBV12-5
J gene: TRBJ2-2
D gene: TRBD1
CDR3 protein: CASGFRTGASGELFF
CDR3 DNA: TGTGCTAGTGGTTTCAGGACAGGGGCGTCCGGGGAGCTGTTTTTT

clone size: once
V gene: TRBV7-2
J gene: TRBJ1-6
D gene: .
CDR3 protein: CASSLYIGSSYNSPLHF
CDR3 DNA: TGTGCCAGCAGCCTTTATATCGGGAGCTCCTATAATTCACCCCTCCACTTT

clone size: .
V gene: TRBV18
J gene: TRBJ2-7
D gene: TRBD1
CDR3 protein: CASSQGIAGGHEQYF
CDR3 DNA: TGTGCCAGCTCTCAAGGCATCGCAGGGGGCCACGAGCAGTACTTC

clone size: .
V gene: TRBV2
J gene: TRBJ1-2
D gene: .
CDR3 protein: CASRNRDTISGYTF
CDR3 DNA: TGTGCCAGCAGAAACCGGGATACTATCTCTGGCTACACCTTC